This passage covers 29 T cell receptor beta chains from one sample sequenced in a study of T cell repertoires in cytomegalovirus infection. No cognate antigen is known for these TCRs. TCRdb called the reads again in MiXCR, with one record for every CDR3 protein. The sample holds more than 250,000 distinct CDR3 sequences; 20% to 30% are singletons and the top ten take 13%. The sample in question was cultured PBMCs, obtained from culture after CMV antigen stimulation. These receptor sequences come from a human donor in good health (CMV status not recorded). Some clones in this sample may be carry-over from other donors' samples.

This clonotype was counted a few times. The chain has TRBV6-2 or TRBV6-3 and TRBJ1-5; D is possibly TRBD1 (6 bases). Looked up from germline, CDR1 is MNHEY and CDR2 is SVGEGT. There are 13 residues in the CDR3. V was shortened by 6 bases and J by 4 bases, with 10 bases between the two germline ends. The CDR3 DNA follows: TGTGCCAGCAGGACAGGCTTGAATCAGCCCCAGCATTTT. The encoded protein is CASRTGLNQPQHF.

The chain recombines TRBV20-1 with TRBJ2-5; TRBD2 aligns across 8 bases. The CDR3 spans 13 residues. The trim removed 8 bases at V and 5 bases at J, leaving 10 bases unmatched. CDR1 is DFQATT, CDR2 SNEGSKA, per germline (reference sequence). The DNA of the CDR3 is TGCAGTATTCTAGCGGGTGTAGCTGAGACCCAGTACTTC. Its translation is CSILAGVAETQYF.

The chain recombines TRBV20-1 with TRBJ1-2; no clear D. The germline V gene has CDR1 DFQATT and CDR2 SNEGSKA (reference sequence). CDR3 length: 13 residues. Trimming cost V 2 bases and J 12 bases, with 19 bases left between them. The CDR3 loop is CSARPIIGVGDTF. The CDR3 region has the DNA TGCAGTGCTAGACCCATCATCGGGGTTGGTGACACCTTC.

This clonotype has ten or more counts. This chain's CDR3 is CASSDGNTQYF. CDR3 sequence (DNA): TGTGCCAGCAGTGATGGGAATACGCAGTATTTT. The chain joins TRBV2 to TRBJ2-3; D call uncertain. Between the trimmed V and J ends, which lost 3 bases and 7 bases, there was a span of 5 bases. CDR3 length: 11 residues. Germline V lookup: CDR1 SNHLY, CDR2 FYNNEI.

V gene TRBV10-3 combines with J gene TRBJ1-1; D not resolved. The length of the CDR3 is 15 residues. Trimming removed 6 bases at V and 0 bases at J, with 14 bases between. The germline V gene has CDR1 ENHRY and CDR2 SYGVKD. CDR3 sequence: CAISNILLLNTEAFF. CDR3 sequence (DNA): TGTGCCATCAGCAACATACTGCTTCTGAACACTGAAGCTTTCTTT.

The chain joins TRBV7-2 to TRBJ2-7; no firm D call. Between the trimmed V and J ends, which lost 5 bases and 5 bases, there was a span of 4 bases. The CDR3 length is 10 residues. Per germline, CDR1 SGHTA and CDR2 FQGNSA. The DNA for the CDR3 is TGTGCCAGCAGCCCAAACGAGCAGTACGTC. This encodes CASSPNEQYV.

The chain is built from TRBV12-3 or TRBV12-4 and TRBJ2-3, with 7 bases lining up with TRBD2. The CDR3 is 16 amino acids. The V and J ends lost 3 bases and 1 base, in that order; junction bases with no gene match: 7. The CDR3 is CASSFATSRRTDTQYF. CDR3 bases: TGTGCCAGCAGTTTTGCGACTAGCAGACGCACAGATACGCAGTATTTT.

This clonotype was observed a handful of times. The chain has TRBV10-3 and TRBJ2-1; 10 nucleotides align to TRBD2. Germline loops: CDR1 ENHRY, CDR2 SYGVKD. With V trimmed by 10 bases and J by 5 bases, 8 bases remained unmatched. This CDR3 comprises 14 residues. CDR3 sequence reads: CATKRLAGDNEQFF. The CDR3 nucleotides read TGTGCCACAAAAAGACTAGCGGGTGACAATGAGCAGTTCTTC.

This clonotype has more than one count but fewer than ten. The rearrangement joins TRBV5-1 to TRBJ1-1; D is uncertain. This CDR3 has 16 residues. CDR1 is SGHRS and CDR2 is YFSETQ in the germline V gene. V was clipped by 0 bases and J by 2 bases, with 14 bases between them. CDR3 sequence (DNA): TGCGCCAGCAGCTTGGTACCTCAGGCCCGAAACACTGAAGCTTTCTTT. Amino acid sequence: CASSLVPQARNTEAFF.

The sample holds one count of this clonotype. This chain links TRBV6-5 with TRBJ2-1; 8 positions match TRBD2. From germline, CDR1 is MNHEY and CDR2 SVGAGI. After removal of 10 bases from V and 10 bases from J, the junction contained 15 bases not matched to a gene. The CDR3 runs to 14 residues. CDR3 DNA sequence: TGTGCCACAGCCACAGCGGGAGTTTATGGGGAGCAGTTCTTC. This encodes CATATAGVYGEQFF.

This clonotype was seen only a few times. The chain employs TRBV7-9 and TRBJ1-2; no firm D call. The V gene's germline CDR1 is SEHNR and CDR2 FQNEAQ (reference sequence). The length of the CDR3 is 11 residues. V was pared by 3 bases and J by 13 bases, with 12 bases between. CDR3: CASSFTERVTF. As DNA, the CDR3 is TGTGCCAGCAGCTTTACGGAGAGGGTCACCTTC.

The chain uses TRBV29-1 and TRBJ2-7; a possible D gene is TRBD1 (5 bases). The CDR3 totals 13 residues. V dropped 5 bases and J dropped 2 bases, with 13 bases sitting between them. From germline, CDR1 is SQVTM and CDR2 ANQGSEA. The CDR3 DNA follows: TGCAGCGTTCGAAGGGGTAGCACCTACGAGCAGTACGTC. It yields the protein CSVRRGSTYEQYV.

V and J are TRBV12-3 or TRBV12-4 and TRBJ2-3; D remains unclear. This CDR3 spans 14 amino acids. The V end was cut by 0 bases, the J end by 6 bases, with 10 bases between. The CDR3, as DNA: TGTGCCAGCAGTTTAGCGTTGGGTAGGGATACGCAGTATTTT. It translates to CASSLALGRDTQYF.

This clonotype was observed a few times. The chain couples TRBV7-2 to TRBJ1-3, with 7 bases fitting TRBD1. Germline assignment: CDR1 SGHTA and CDR2 FQGNSA. The CDR3 contains 15 residues. Germline trimming cut 4 bases from V and 2 bases from J; bases unmatched to any gene: 5. The CDR3 DNA reads as TGTGCCAGCAGCTCCTACAGGGGCACTGGAAACACCATATATTTT. Amino acid sequence: CASSSYRGTGNTIYF.

This clonotype has more than one count but fewer than ten. This chain connects TRBV7-2 to TRBJ2-1; D might be TRBD1 or TRBD2, each matching 5 bases. Trimming left V 11 bases short and J 1 base short, with 12 bases between. CDR3 length equals 13 residues. CDR1 SGHTA and CDR2 FQGNSA come from the germline V gene. The DNA for the CDR3 is TGTGCCTCCCGGGACGGTTCCTACAATGAGCAGTTCTTC. This sequence encodes CASRDGSYNEQFF.

The chain couples TRBV6-2 or TRBV6-3 to TRBJ2-7; D is uncertain. Between the trimmed V and J ends, which lost 5 bases and 8 bases, there was a span of 25 bases. The germline V gene encodes CDR1 MNHEY and CDR2 SVGEGT. This CDR3 spans 16 amino acids. For the CDR3, the DNA is TGTGCCAGCAGTCCCGAAGCTGGGAAGGTGCAGAAGCAGCAGTACTTC. It yields the protein CASSPEAGKVQKQQYF.

The genes are TRBV18 and TRBJ1-1; D uncertain. In germline, CDR1 is KGHSH, CDR2 LQKENI. Trimming cost V 4 bases and J 1 base, with 7 bases left between them. This CDR3 region has 13 residues. This chain's CDR3 is CASSQQSNTEAFF. The DNA of the CDR3 is TGTGCCAGCTCACAACAGTCGAACACTGAAGCTTTCTTT. The whole variable domain, filled in from reference TRBV18 and TRBJ1-1, reads NAGVMQNPRHLVRRRGQEARLRCSPMKGHSHVYWYRQLPEEGLKFMVYLQKENIIDESGMPKERFSAEFPKEGPSILRIQQVVRGDSAAYFCASSQQSNTEAFFGQGTRLTVV.

The CDR3 spells CATSRVGDQPQHF. CDR3 sequence (DNA): TGTGCCACCAGCAGAGTGGGGGATCAGCCCCAGCATTTT. J is TRBJ1-5 and V is TRBV15; D may be TRBD1 (5 bases). This CDR3 is 13 amino acids long. Per the germline V gene, CDR1 is LNHNV and CDR2 is YYDKDF (reference sequence). V lost 1 base and J 5 bases, leaving 6 bases between the germline ends. The full variable domain, its missing parts supplied by reference TRBV15 and TRBJ1-5, is DAMVIQNPRYQVTQFGKPVTLSCSQTLNHNVMYWYQQKSSQAPKLLFHYYDKDFNNEADTPDNFQSRRPNTSFCFLDIRSPGLGDTAMYLCATSRVGDQPQHFGDGTRLSIL.

The gene calls are TRBV6-1 and TRBJ2-7, with TRBD2 matching 12 bases. The J segment lost 3 bases and the V segment lost 5 bases, leaving 14 bases of the junction unmatched. This CDR3 spans 18 amino acids. Germline values: CDR1 MNHNS, CDR2 SASEGT. CDR3 bases: TGTGCCAGCAGTTTCCCGACCACGACTAGCGGGGGCTACTACGAGCAGTACGTC. Residues: CASSFPTTTSGGYYEQYV.

The chain joins TRBV30 to TRBJ1-3; no firm D call. The CDR3 covers 14 residues. Per the germline V gene, CDR1 is GTSNPN and CDR2 is SVGIG (reference sequence). V shed 0 bases and J shed 0 bases, with 6 bases lying between them. The CDR3 nucleotides are TGTGCCTGGAGTGTAAGAGGCTCTGGAAACACCATATATTTT. Translation gives CAWSVRGSGNTIYF.

The chain is built from TRBV12-3 or TRBV12-4 and TRBJ2-1, with D tentatively TRBD1 or TRBD2 (5 bases each). Trimming stripped 6 bases from V and 7 bases from J, with 19 bases between. The CDR3 loop spans 15 amino acids. In DNA form, the CDR3 reads TGTGCCAGCAGGGGTGGGACCAGCAGAGGAAATGAGCAGTTCTTC. This translates into CASRGGTSRGNEQFF.

This clonotype has more than one count but fewer than ten. This rearrangement joins TRBV6-2 or TRBV6-3 to TRBJ2-1; 11 nucleotides match TRBD2. After removal of 6 bases from V and 14 bases from J, the junction contained 12 bases not matched to a gene. CDR3 length equals 14 residues. CDR1 and CDR2 from the germline V gene are MNHEY and SVGEGT. This CDR3 reads CASRASSQLAGEFF. The CDR3 DNA reads as TGTGCCAGCAGGGCATCATCCCAACTAGCGGGAGAGTTCTTC.

This chain connects TRBV6-2 or TRBV6-3 to TRBJ2-1; D not certain. V lost 3 bases and J lost 9, with 6 bases in between. From germline, CDR1 is MNHEY and CDR2 SVGEGT. This CDR3 is 11 amino acids long. Here the CDR3 reads CASSYMVEQFF. CDR3 coding DNA: TGTGCCAGCAGTTATATGGTTGAGCAGTTCTTC.

This chain uses TRBV5-6 with TRBJ2-4; D may be TRBD1 (6 bases). Germline assignment: CDR1 SGHDT and CDR2 YYEEEE. The CDR3 is 13 amino acids. V was shortened by 5 bases and J by 8 bases, with 14 bases between the two germline ends. The CDR3 here is CASRQGYGDIQYF. In DNA, the CDR3 is TGTGCCAGCAGACAGGGTTATGGAGACATTCAGTACTTC.

This clonotype was recorded many times. The chain recombines TRBV7-2 with TRBJ1-5; the D gene is possibly TRBD1 (6 bases). Between the trimmed V and J ends, which lost 4 bases and 0 bases, there was a span of 7 bases. The CDR3 loop spans 14 amino acids. Germline CDR1 SGHTA, CDR2 FQGNSA. The CDR3 loop reads CASSWTDSNQPQHF. CDR3 nucleotide sequence: TGTGCCAGCAGCTGGACAGATAGCAATCAGCCCCAGCATTTT.

This clonotype was detected many times. The chain couples TRBV7-9 to TRBJ2-1; D tentatively reads TRBD1 or TRBD2 (6 bases each). The V gene lost 5 bases and the J gene lost 6 bases, with 26 bases spanning the gap. The CDR3 contains 18 residues. Germline loops: CDR1 SEHNR, CDR2 FQNEAQ (reference sequence). CDR3 region: CASSIRPHYLQGGNEQFF. The CDR3, as DNA: TGTGCCAGCAGCATCCGTCCACATTACTTACAGGGAGGCAATGAGCAGTTCTTC. The complete variable domain, with remaining parts taken from reference TRBV7-9 and TRBJ2-1, reads DTGVSQNPRHKITKRGQNVTFRCDPISEHNRLYWYRQTLGQGPEFLTYFQNEAQLEKSRLLSDRFSAERPKGSFSTLEIQRTEQGDSAMYLCASSIRPHYLQGGNEQFFGPGTRLTVL.

This clonotype was seen more than once but under ten times. J is TRBJ2-1 and V is TRBV6-2 or TRBV6-3, with 9 bases lining up with TRBD2. CDR3 length: 20 amino acids. J gave up 7 bases and V 2 bases, and 21 bases lay outside the gene matches. Germline CDR1 MNHEY, CDR2 SVGEGT. CDR3 in amino acids: CASSYETLFLFSGSTNEQFF. The CDR3 coding sequence is TGTGCCAGCAGTTACGAGACCCTCTTCCTCTTTAGCGGGAGCACGAATGAGCAGTTCTTC.

This clonotype was detected many times. The germline gene is not matched at one end of the junction; a read error may be the cause. V is TRBV7-2 and J is TRBJ2-5; 12 bases map to TRBD1. The CDR3 has 14 residues. In germline, CDR1 is SGHTA, CDR2 FQGNSA. The DNA of the CDR3 is TGCGCCAGCACCTCCGGGACAGGGGGCGAGACCCAGTACTTC. The encoded protein is CASTSGTGGETQYF.

The J gene is TRBJ2-7, the V gene TRBV14; D is unresolved. The CDR3 consists of 15 residues. Between the trimmed V and J ends, which lost 1 base and 5 bases, there was a span of 15 bases. The germline V gene has CDR1 SGHDN and CDR2 FVKESK. This CDR3 reads CASSQVGQPRHEQYF. The CDR3 DNA reads TGTGCCAGCAGCCAAGTCGGGCAACCTCGGCACGAGCAGTACTTC.